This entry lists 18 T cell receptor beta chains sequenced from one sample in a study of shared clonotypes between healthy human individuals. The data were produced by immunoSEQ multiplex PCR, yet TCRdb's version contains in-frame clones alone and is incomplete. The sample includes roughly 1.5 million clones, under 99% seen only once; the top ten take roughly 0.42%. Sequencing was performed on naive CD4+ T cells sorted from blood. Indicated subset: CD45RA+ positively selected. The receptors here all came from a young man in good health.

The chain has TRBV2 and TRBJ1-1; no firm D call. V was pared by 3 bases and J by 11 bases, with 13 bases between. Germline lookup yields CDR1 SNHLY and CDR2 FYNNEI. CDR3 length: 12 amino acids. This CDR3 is CASSEERGDAFF. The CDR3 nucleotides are TGTGCCAGCAGTGAGGAACGGGGAGACGCTTTCTTT.

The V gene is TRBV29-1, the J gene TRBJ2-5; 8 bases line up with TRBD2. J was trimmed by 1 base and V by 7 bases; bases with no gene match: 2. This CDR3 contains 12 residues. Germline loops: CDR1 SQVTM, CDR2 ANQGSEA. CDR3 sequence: CSATSGQETQYF. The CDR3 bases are TGCAGCGCAACTAGCGGCCAAGAGACCCAGTACTTC.

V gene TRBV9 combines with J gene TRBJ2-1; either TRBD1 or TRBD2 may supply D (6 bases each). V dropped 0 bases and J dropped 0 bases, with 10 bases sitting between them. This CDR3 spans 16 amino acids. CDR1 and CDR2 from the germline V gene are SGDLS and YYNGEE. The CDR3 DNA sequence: TGTGCCAGCAGCGTAGAGGGGGGAGCCTCCTACAATGAGCAGTTCTTC. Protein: CASSVEGGASYNEQFF.

The CDR3 DNA is TGTGCCAGCACTGCAAGGAGGAATGGGGACACTGAAGCTTTCTTT. It specifies CASTARRNGDTEAFF. The chain is built from TRBV5-4 and TRBJ1-1, with D uncertain. The germline V gene encodes CDR1 SGHNT and CDR2 YYREEE (reference sequence). The CDR3 is made up of 15 amino acids. Trimming left V 6 bases short and J 3 bases short, with 18 bases between.

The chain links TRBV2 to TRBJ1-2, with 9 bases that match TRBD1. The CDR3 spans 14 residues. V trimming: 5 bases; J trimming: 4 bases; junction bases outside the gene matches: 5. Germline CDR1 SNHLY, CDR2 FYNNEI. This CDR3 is CASSTGGSVYGYTF. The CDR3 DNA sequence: TGTGCCAGCAGTACAGGGGGCTCCGTCTATGGCTACACCTTC.

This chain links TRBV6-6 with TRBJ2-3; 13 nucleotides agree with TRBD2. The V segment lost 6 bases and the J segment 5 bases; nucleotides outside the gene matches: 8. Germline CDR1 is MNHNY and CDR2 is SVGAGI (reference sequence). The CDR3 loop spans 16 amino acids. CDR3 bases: TGTGCCAGCAGCCAGGGACTAGCGGGATGGGGAGATACGCAGTATTTT. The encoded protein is CASSQGLAGWGDTQYF.

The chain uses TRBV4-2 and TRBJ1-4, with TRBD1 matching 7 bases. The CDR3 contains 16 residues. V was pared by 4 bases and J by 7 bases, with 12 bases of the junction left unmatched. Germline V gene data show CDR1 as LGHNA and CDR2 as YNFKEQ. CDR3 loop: CASSPRGQGASEKLFF. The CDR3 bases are TGTGCCAGCAGCCCGAGGGGGCAGGGCGCGAGTGAAAAACTGTTTTTT.

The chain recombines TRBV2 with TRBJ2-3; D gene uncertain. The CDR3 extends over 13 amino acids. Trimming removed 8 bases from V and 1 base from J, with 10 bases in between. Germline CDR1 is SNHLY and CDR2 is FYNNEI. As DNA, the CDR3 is TGTGCCAGCGACCGGTCACGCACAGATACGCAGTATTTT. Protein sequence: CASDRSRTDTQYF.

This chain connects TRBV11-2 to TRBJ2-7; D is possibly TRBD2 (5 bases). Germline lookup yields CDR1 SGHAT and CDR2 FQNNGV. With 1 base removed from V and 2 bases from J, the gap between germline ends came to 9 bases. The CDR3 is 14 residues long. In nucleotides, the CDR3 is TGTGCCAGCAGCTTAGGAAGCGGCCCCTACGAGCAGTACTTC. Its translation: CASSLGSGPYEQYF.

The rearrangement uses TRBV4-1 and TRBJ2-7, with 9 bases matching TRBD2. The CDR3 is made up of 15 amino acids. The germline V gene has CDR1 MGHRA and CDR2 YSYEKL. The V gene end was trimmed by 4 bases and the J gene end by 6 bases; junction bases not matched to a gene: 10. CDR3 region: CASSLRLAAEGEQYF. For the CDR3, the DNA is TGCGCCAGCAGCCTACGACTAGCGGCAGAGGGCGAGCAGTACTTC.

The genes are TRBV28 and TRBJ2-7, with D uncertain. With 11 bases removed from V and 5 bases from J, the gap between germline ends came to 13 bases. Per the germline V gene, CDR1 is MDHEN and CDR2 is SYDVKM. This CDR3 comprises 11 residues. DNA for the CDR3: TGTGCCTCGAGCAGTAGGAACGAGCAGTACTTC. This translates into CASSSRNEQYF. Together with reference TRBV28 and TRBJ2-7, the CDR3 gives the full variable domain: DVKVTQSSRYLVKRTGEKVFLECVQDMDHENMFWYRQDPGLGLRLIYFSYDVKMKEKGDIPEGYSVSREKKERFSLILESASTNQTSMYLCASSSRNEQYFGPGTRLTVT.

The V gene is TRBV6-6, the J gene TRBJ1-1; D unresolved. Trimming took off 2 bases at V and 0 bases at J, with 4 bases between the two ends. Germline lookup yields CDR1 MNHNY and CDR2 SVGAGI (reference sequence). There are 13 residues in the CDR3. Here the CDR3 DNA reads TGTGCCAGCAGTTACAGTCTGAACACTGAAGCTTTCTTT. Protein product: CASSYSLNTEAFF.

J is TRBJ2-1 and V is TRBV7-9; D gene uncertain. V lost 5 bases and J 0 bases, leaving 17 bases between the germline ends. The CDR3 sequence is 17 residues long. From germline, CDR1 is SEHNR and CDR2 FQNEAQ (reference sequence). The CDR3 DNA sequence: TGTGCCAGCAGCCCCCCCGGTCAGGCTAGCTCCTACAATGAGCAGTTCTTC. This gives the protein CASSPPGQASSYNEQFF. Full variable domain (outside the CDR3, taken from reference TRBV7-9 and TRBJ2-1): DTGVSQNPRHKITKRGQNVTFRCDPISEHNRLYWYRQTLGQGPEFLTYFQNEAQLEKSRLLSDRFSAERPKGSFSTLEIQRTEQGDSAMYLCASSPPGQASSYNEQFFGPGTRLTVL.

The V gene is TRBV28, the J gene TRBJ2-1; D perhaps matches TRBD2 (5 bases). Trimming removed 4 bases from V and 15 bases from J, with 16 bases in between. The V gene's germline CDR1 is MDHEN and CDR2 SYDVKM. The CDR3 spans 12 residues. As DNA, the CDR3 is TGTGCCAGCAGTTCATATCCCGGGATTTCGTTCTTC. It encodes CASSSYPGISFF.

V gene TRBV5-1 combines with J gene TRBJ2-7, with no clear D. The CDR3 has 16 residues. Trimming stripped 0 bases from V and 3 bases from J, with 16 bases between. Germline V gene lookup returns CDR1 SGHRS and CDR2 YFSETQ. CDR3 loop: CASSLGAPQRFYEQYF. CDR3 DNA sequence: TGCGCCAGCAGCTTGGGCGCCCCCCAGAGGTTCTACGAGCAGTACTTC.

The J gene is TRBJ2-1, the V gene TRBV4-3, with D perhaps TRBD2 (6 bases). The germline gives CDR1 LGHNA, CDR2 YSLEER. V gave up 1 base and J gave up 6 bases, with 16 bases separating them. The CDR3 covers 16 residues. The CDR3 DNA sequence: TGCGCCAGCAGCCAAGCTCACGGGGGAGCAGGCAATGAGCAGTTCTTC. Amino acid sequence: CASSQAHGGAGNEQFF.

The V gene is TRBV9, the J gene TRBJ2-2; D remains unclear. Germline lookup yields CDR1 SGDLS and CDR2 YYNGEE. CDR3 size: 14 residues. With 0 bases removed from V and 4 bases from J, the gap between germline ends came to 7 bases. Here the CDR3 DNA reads TGTGCCAGCAGCGTAGAACAGATCACCGGGGAGCTGTTTTTT. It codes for CASSVEQITGELFF.

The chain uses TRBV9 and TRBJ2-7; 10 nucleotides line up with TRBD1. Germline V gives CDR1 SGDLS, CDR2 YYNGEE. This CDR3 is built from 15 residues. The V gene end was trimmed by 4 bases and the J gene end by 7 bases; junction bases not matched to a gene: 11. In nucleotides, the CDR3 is TGTGCCAGCAGCCCTCGGGGGACAGGGGTATATGAGCAGTACTTC. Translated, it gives CASSPRGTGVYEQYF.